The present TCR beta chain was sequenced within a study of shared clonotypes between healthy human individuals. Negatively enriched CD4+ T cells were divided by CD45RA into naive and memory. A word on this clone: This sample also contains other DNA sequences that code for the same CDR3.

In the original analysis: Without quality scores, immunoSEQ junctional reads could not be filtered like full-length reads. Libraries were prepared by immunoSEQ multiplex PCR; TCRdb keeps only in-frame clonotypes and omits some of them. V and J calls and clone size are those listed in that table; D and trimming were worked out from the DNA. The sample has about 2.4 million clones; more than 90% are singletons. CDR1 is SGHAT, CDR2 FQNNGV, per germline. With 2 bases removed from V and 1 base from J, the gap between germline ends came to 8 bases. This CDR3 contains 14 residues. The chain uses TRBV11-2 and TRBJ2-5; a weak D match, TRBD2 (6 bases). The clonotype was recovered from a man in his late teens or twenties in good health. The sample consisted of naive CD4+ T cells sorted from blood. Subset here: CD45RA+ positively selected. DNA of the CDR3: TGTGCCAGCAGCTTAAACGGGGGCCAAGAGACCCAGTACTTC. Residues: CASSLNGGQETQYF.